Presented here are 2 T cell receptor beta chains from one specimen sequenced in a study of CD8 T cells in ankylosing spondylitis (dated by TCRdb to about 2017). Libraries were prepared through 5' RACE. This sample was sequenced with an Illumina HiSeq 2500. The public sequencing data were trimmed at Q25 with fastp and processed into clonotypes with MiXCR by TCRdb, which kept only in-frame beta chains. Every entry covers one CDR3 protein and lists the most common genes and DNA from its rows. Here the sample has around 150,000 distinct CDR3 sequences; roughly 44% occur a single time. Around 15% of the sample rests with the top ten. The sample taken for sequencing was synovial fluid, either unsorted or a sorted T cell fraction (not recorded which). The source of these receptors is a male donor with ankylosing spondylitis.

The V gene is TRBV20-1, the J gene TRBJ1-5; 7 nucleotides match TRBD1. The germline CDR1 and CDR2 sequences are DFQATT and SNEGSKA (reference sequence). The CDR3 has 13 residues. With 2 bases clipped from V and 7 bases from J, the junction kept 5 bases outside the gene matches. This CDR3 is CSARTRGKQPQHF. In DNA, the CDR3 is TGCAGTGCTAGAACCAGGGGGAAGCAGCCCCAGCATTTT.

The chain recombines TRBV4-1 with TRBJ2-7; 7 positions match TRBD1. The CDR3 covers 15 residues. Germline V CDR1 and CDR2: MGHRA, YSYEKL. V trimming: 0 bases; J trimming: 2 bases; junction bases outside the gene matches: 4. In DNA, the CDR3 is TGCGCCAGCAGCCAAGATGGGACAGCAACCTACGAGCAGTACTTC. Translated: CASSQDGTATYEQYF.